This is a list of T cell receptor beta chains from one sample in a study of shared clonotypes between healthy human individuals. The method was immunoSEQ multiplex PCR; TCRdb's version includes in-frame clones alone and lacks a portion of them. Altogether some 1.4 million clones are present, roughly 97% being singletons, with the ten largest covering 1.2%. Sequenced sample: naive CD4+ T cells sorted from blood. The receptor source for this set is a young man in good health. CDR3s leave out the opening cysteine and the closing phenylalanine or tryptophan. Each record gives: J gene, V gene, CDR3 protein.

TRBJ1-5 | TRBV6-1 | ASSEGLGQPQH
TRBJ2-3 | TRBV27 | ASSFQQDPTDTQY
TRBJ2-2 | TRBV7-6 | ASSLGGLNTGELF
TRBJ2-4 | TRBV6-1 | ASSESAIAKNIQY
TRBJ2-5 | TRBV28 | ASSSLGLAGGWETQY
TRBJ2-1 | TRBV15 | ATSRDRSVNEQF
TRBJ2-5 | TRBV25-1 | ASSRGETQY
TRBJ2-7 | TRBV5-5 | ASSLGQSYEQY
TRBJ2-7 | TRBV7-9 | ASSGDSHYEQY
TRBJ2-5 | TRBV2 | ATSRTRQETQY
TRBJ2-7 | TRBV2 | ASRGGAGSENWGYYEQY
TRBJ2-3 | TRBV25-1 | ASSDTRNTDTQY
TRBJ2-5 | TRBV5-1 | ASSIPGMPETQY
TRBJ1-2 | TRBV6-1 | ASSGMGANYGYT
TRBJ2-3 | TRBV20-1 | SEGSTDTQY
TRBJ2-3 | TRBV10-2 | ASRVTGADTQY
TRBJ2-1 | TRBV6-5 | ASSRTGNEQF
TRBJ2-7 | TRBV5-6 | ASSKYGNRFYEQY
TRBJ2-5 | TRBV11-2 | ASTQGARETQY
TRBJ2-1 | TRBV2 | ASSEKLWTSGRNNEQF
TRBJ2-1 | TRBV5-1 | ASSLELAGINEQF
TRBJ2-1 | TRBV5-4 | ASSSRGQYSYNEQF